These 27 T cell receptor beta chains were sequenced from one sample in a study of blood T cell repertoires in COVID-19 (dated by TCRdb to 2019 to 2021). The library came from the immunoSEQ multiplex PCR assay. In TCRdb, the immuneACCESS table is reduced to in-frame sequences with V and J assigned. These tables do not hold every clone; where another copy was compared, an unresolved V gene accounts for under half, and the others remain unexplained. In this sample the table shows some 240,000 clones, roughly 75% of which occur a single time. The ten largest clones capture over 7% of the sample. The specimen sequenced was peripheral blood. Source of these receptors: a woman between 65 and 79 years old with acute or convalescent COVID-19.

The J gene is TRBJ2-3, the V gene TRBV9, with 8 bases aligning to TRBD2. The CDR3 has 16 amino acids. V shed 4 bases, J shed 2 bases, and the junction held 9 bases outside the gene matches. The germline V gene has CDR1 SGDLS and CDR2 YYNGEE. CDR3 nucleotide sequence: TGTGCCAGCAGCCCCCGAGCGGGGGAGTCCACAGATACGCAGTATTTT. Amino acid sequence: CASSPRAGESTDTQYF.

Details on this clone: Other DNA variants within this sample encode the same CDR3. CDR3 coding DNA: TGTGCCAGCAGCTTAGTTGGGGCGCGGGAGACCCAGTACTTC. This encodes CASSLVGARETQYF. The chain uses TRBV11-2 and TRBJ2-5; D may be TRBD1 (5 bases). The V gene's germline CDR1 is SGHAT and CDR2 FQNNGV. V lost 1 base and J lost 5, with 11 bases in between. This CDR3 region has 14 residues.

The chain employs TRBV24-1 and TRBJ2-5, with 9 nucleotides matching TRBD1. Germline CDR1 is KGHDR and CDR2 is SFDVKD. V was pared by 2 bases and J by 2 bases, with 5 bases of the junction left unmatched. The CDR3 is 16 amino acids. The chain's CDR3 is CATSDSGTGRQETQYF. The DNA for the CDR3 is TGTGCCACCAGTGATTCGGGGACAGGGAGGCAAGAGACCCAGTACTTC.

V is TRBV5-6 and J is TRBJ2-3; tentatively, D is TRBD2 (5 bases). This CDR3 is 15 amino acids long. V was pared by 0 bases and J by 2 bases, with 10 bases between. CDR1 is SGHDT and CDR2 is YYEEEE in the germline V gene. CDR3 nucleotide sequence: TGTGCCAGCAGCTTGGACTCGGGAAACACAGATACGCAGTATTTT. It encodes CASSLDSGNTDTQYF.

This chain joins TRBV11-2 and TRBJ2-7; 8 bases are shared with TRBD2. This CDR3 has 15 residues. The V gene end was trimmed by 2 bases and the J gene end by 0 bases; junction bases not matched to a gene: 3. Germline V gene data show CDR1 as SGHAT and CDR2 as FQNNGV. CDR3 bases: TGTGCCAGCAGCTTATTAGCGGGGAGCTCCTACGAGCAGTACTTC. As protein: CASSLLAGSSYEQYF. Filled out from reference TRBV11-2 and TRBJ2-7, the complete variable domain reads EAGVAQSPRYKIIEKRQSVAFWCNPISGHATLYWYQQILGQGPKLLIQFQNNGVVDDSQLPKDRFSAERLKGVDSTLKIQPAKLEDSAVYLCASSLLAGSSYEQYFGPGTRLTVT.

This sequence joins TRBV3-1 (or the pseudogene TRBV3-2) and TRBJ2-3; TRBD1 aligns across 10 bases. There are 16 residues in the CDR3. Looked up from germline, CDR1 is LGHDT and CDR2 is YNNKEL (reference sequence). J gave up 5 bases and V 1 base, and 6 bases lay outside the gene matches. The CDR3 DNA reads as TGTGCCAGCAGCCAAGTCCTCGGACAGGGGGAAGATACGCAGTATTTT. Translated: CASSQVLGQGEDTQYF.

As DNA, the CDR3 is TGTGCCAGCAGCCGTTCCAGGGGTGGAGAAAAACTGTTTTTT. Its translation: CASSRSRGGEKLFF. This chain connects TRBV9 to TRBJ1-4; tentative D call: TRBD1 (6 bases). This CDR3 spans 14 amino acids. V dropped 4 bases and J dropped 8 bases, with 15 bases sitting between them. Germline CDR1 reads SGDLS; CDR2 reads YYNGEE.

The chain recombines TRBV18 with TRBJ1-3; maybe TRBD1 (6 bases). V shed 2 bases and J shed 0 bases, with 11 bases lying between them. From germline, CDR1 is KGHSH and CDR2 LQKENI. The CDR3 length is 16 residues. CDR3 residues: CASSPADSSSGNTIYF. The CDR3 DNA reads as TGTGCCAGCTCACCAGCGGACAGCTCCTCTGGAAACACCATATATTTT.

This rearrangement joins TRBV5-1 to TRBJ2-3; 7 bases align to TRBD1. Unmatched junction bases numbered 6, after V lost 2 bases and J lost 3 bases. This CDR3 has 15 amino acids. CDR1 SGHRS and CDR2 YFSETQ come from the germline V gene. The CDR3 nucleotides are TGCGCCAGCAGCTTAGGAACAGGGGCAACAGATACGCAGTATTTT. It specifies CASSLGTGATDTQYF.

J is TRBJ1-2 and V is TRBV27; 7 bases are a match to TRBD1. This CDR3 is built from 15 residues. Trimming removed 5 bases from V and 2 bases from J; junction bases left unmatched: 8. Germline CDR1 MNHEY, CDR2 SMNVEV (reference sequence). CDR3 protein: CASSRLPGGNYGYTF. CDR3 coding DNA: TGTGCCAGCAGTCGACTCCCAGGGGGAAACTATGGCTACACCTTC.

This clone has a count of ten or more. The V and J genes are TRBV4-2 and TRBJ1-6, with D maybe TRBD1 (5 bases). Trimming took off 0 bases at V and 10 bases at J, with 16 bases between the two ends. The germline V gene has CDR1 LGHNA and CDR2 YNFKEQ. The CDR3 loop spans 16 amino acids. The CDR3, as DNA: TGTGCCAGCAGCCAAGATCGCCAGGGCGGTCGATCACCCCTCCACTTT. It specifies CASSQDRQGGRSPLHF.

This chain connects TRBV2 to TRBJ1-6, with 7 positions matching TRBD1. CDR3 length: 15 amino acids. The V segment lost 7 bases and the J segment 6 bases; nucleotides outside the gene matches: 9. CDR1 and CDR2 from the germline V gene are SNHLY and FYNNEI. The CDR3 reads CASKGTESLNSPLHF. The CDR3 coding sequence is TGTGCCAGCAAAGGGACAGAGAGTCTTAATTCACCCCTCCACTTT.

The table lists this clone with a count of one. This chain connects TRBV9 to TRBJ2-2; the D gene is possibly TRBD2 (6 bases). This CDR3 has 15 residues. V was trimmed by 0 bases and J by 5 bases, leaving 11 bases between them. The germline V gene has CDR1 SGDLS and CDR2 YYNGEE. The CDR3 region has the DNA TGTGCCAGCAGCGTAGGGGGAGGCTGGACCGGGGAGCTGTTTTTT. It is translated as CASSVGGGWTGELFF.

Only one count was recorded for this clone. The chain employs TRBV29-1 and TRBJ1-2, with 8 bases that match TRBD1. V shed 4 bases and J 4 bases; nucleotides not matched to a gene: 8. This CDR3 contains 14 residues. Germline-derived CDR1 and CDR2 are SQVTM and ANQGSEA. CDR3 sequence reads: CSVALQGGGYGYTF. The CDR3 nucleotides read TGCAGCGTTGCCCTACAGGGGGGAGGCTATGGCTACACCTTC.

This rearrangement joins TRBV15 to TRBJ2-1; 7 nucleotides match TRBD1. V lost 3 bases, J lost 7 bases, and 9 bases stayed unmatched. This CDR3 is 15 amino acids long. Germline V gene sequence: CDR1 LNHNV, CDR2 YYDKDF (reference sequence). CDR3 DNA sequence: TGTGCCACCAGCAGGGACGACAGGGTGGGAAATGAGCAGTTCTTC. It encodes CATSRDDRVGNEQFF.

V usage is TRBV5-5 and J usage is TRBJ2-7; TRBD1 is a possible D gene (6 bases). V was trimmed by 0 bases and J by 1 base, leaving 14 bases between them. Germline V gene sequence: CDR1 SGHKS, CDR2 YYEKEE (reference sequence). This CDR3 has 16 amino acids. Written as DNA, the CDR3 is TGTGCCAGCAGCTTGGGGACCGGGACATGGTCCTACGAGCAGTACTTC. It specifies CASSLGTGTWSYEQYF.

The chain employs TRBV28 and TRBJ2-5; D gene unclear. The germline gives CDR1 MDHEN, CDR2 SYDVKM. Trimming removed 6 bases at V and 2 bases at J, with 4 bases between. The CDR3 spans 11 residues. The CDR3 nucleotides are TGTGCCAGCAGGACTCAAGAGACCCAGTACTTC. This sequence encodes CASRTQETQYF. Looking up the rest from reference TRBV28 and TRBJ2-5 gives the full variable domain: DVKVTQSSRYLVKRTGEKVFLECVQDMDHENMFWYRQDPGLGLRLIYFSYDVKMKEKGDIPEGYSVSREKKERFSLILESASTNQTSMYLCASRTQETQYFGPGTRLLVL.

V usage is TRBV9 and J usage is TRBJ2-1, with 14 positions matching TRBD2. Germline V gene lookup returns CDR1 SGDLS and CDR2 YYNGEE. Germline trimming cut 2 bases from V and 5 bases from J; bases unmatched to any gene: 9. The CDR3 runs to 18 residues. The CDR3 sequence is CASSVSTRLAGGNNEQFF. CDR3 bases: TGTGCCAGCAGCGTGAGCACCCGACTAGCGGGGGGGAACAATGAGCAGTTCTTC.

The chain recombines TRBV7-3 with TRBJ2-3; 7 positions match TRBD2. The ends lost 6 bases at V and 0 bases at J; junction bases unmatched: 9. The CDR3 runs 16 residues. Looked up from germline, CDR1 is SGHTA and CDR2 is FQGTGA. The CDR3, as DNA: TGTGCCAGCAGACTCTCCGGGGGGTCTAGCACAGATACGCAGTATTTT. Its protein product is CASRLSGGSSTDTQYF.

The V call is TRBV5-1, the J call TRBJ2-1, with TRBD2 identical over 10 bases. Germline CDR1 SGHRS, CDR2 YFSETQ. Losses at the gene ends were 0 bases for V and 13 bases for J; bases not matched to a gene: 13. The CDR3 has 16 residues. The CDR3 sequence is CASSLEAGGPGFLQFF. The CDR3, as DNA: TGCGCCAGCAGCTTGGAAGCGGGGGGGCCGGGTTTTCTTCAGTTCTTC.

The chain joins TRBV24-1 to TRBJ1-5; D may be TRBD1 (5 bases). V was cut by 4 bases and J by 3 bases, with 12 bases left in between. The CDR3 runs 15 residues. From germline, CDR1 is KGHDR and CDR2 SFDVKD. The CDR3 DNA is TGTGCCACCAGTGAATCAGACAGACCCAATCAGCCCCAGCATTTT. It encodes CATSESDRPNQPQHF.

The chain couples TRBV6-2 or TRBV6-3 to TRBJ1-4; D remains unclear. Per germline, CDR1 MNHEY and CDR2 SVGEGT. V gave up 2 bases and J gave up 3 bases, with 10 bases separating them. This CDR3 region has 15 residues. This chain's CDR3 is CASSYVGGANEKLFF. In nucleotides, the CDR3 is TGTGCCAGCAGTTACGTGGGCGGGGCTAATGAAAAACTGTTTTTT.

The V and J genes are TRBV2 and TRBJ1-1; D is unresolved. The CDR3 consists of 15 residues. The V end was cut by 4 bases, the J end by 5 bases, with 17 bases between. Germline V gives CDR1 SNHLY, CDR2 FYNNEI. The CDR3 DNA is TGTGCCAGCAGTGTTTTCGGTGTGGGCGGGACTGAAGCTTTCTTT. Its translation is CASSVFGVGGTEAFF.

CDR3 sequence (DNA): TGCGCCAGCACTCGAGACAGGAATAGCAATCAGCCCCAGCATTTT. Residues: CASTRDRNSNQPQHF. The rearrangement links TRBV23-1 to TRBJ1-5; D is possibly TRBD1 (6 bases). TRBV23-1 belongs to the ORF category, with a function that is uncertain. CDR3 size: 15 residues. V lost 7 bases, J lost 0 bases, and 13 bases lay in between.

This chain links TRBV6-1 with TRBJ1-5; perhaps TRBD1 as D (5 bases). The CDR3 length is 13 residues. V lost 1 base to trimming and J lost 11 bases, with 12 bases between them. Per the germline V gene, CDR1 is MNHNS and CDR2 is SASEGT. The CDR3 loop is CASSEEGPMSQHF. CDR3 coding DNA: TGTGCCAGCAGTGAAGAGGGGCCCATGTCCCAGCATTTT.

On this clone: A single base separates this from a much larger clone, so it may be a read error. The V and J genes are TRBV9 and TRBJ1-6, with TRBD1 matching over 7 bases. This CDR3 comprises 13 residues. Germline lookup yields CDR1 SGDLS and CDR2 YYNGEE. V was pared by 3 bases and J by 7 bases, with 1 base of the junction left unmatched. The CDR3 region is CASSAGQNSPLHF. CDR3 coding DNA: TGTGCCAGCAGCGCGGGACAGAATTCACCCCTCCACTTT.

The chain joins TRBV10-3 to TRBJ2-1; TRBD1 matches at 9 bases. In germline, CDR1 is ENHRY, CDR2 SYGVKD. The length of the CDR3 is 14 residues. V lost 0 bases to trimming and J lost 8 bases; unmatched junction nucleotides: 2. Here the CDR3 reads CAISESGQGHEQFF. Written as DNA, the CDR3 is TGTGCCATCAGTGAGTCGGGACAGGGACATGAGCAGTTCTTC.